This T cell receptor beta chain was obtained from a study of OX40 agonist ivuxolimab in advanced cancers. Study findings and constraints: At 0.1 to 3.0 mg/kg, CD4+ and CD8+ blood T cells expanded clonally by week 6.

A note on this clone: Antigen specificity is unknown.

The CDR3 loop spans 16 amino acids. Germline V gene sequence: CDR1 MGHRA, CDR2 YSYEKL. The ends lost 3 bases at V and 6 bases at J; junction bases unmatched: 9. Libraries were prepared by immunoSEQ multiplex PCR; TCRdb keeps only in-frame clonotypes and omits some of them. The sample holds 35,000 to 40,000 clones, approximately 92% seen once. V and J are TRBV4-1 and TRBJ2-1, with TRBD1 matching 9 bases. The source is an adult with an advanced solid tumor such as melanoma, head and neck, liver or kidney cancer. Sequenced here: CD4+ or CD8+ T cells sorted from blood, sampled in a trial of the OX40 agonist ivuxolimab. The CDR3 protein is CASSQSQGAKGNEQFF. The DNA of the CDR3 is TGCGCCAGCAGCCAGTCACAGGGGGCGAAGGGCAATGAGCAGTTCTTC.